Following are 22 T cell receptor beta chains from one sample sequenced in a study of OX40 agonist ivuxolimab in advanced cancers. This table comes from immunoSEQ multiplex PCR, and its TCRdb copy is limited to in-frame clones, with some not included. The repertoire has tens of thousands of clones, roughly 89% of them found once; the top ten carry 0.3% to 0.4%. Here the sequenced sample was CD4+ or CD8+ T cells sorted from blood, taken in a trial of the OX40 agonist ivuxolimab. The receptor source for this set is an adult with an advanced solid tumor such as melanoma, head and neck, liver or kidney cancer.

As DNA, the CDR3 is TGTGCCAGCAGCCATTCTCTTAACACTGAAGCTTTCTTT. Translation gives CASSHSLNTEAFF. The chain carries TRBV14 and TRBJ1-1; D gene unclear. V was clipped by 3 bases and J by 2 bases, with 7 bases between them. The CDR3 totals 13 residues. From germline, CDR1 is SGHDN and CDR2 FVKESK.

The chain links TRBV7-9 to TRBJ1-1, with a tentative D call TRBD1 (6 bases). Germline values: CDR1 SEHNR, CDR2 FQNEAQ (reference sequence). V was clipped by 5 bases and J by 3 bases, with 13 bases between them. This CDR3 has 14 amino acids. CDR3 sequence: CASSVTGMDTEAFF. CDR3 nucleotides: TGTGCCAGCAGCGTTACAGGGATGGACACTGAAGCTTTCTTT.

This chain links TRBV5-4 with TRBJ2-5; possibly TRBD1 or TRBD2 for D (5 bases each). Trimming stripped 4 bases from V and 4 bases from J, with 17 bases between. Looked up from germline, CDR1 is SGHNT and CDR2 is YYREEE (reference sequence). This CDR3 has 15 amino acids. This CDR3 is CASSLRGRAGETQYF. Written as DNA, the CDR3 is TGTGCCAGCAGCCTCCGGGGCAGGGCGGGAGAGACCCAGTACTTC.

The chain joins TRBV7-2 to TRBJ1-2; 7 nucleotides line up with TRBD1. Germline CDR1 reads SGHTA; CDR2 reads FQGNSA. The CDR3 is 14 amino acids. The trim removed 5 bases at V and 2 bases at J, leaving 5 bases unmatched. CDR3: CASSPLQGNYGYTF. The CDR3 nucleotides are TGTGCCAGCAGCCCCTTACAGGGGAACTATGGCTACACCTTC.

This clone was seen a handful of times. The chain employs TRBV7-9 and TRBJ2-7, with D uncertain. Germline-derived CDR1 and CDR2 are SEHNR and FQNEAQ (reference sequence). Trimming cost V 5 bases and J 3 bases, with 11 bases left between them. CDR3 length: 13 amino acids. CDR3 coding DNA: TGTGCCAGCAGCGAGACTTTGGGCTACGAGCAGTACTTC. Translating gives CASSETLGYEQYF. Variable domain in full (rest from reference TRBV7-9 and TRBJ2-7): DTGVSQNPRHKITKRGQNVTFRCDPISEHNRLYWYRQTLGQGPEFLTYFQNEAQLEKSRLLSDRFSAERPKGSFSTLEIQRTEQGDSAMYLCASSETLGYEQYFGPGTRLTVT.

The J gene is TRBJ1-2, the V gene TRBV6-6, with a weak D call TRBD1 (6 bases). The CDR3 loop spans 15 amino acids. V was pared by 0 bases and J by 0 bases, with 8 bases between. Germline-derived CDR1 and CDR2 are MNHNY and SVGAGI (reference sequence). CDR3 amino acids: CASSYSTGSNYGYTF. The CDR3, as DNA: TGTGCCAGCAGTTACTCGACAGGCTCTAACTATGGCTACACCTTC.

A few counts support this clone. The rearrangement uses TRBV7-9 and TRBJ2-7; 13 nucleotides agree with TRBD2. The trim removed 4 bases at V and 12 bases at J, leaving 9 bases unmatched. The CDR3 has 14 residues. CDR1 and CDR2 (germline): SEHNR, FQNEAQ (reference sequence). The CDR3 is CASSSAGLAGQWYF. For the CDR3, the DNA is TGTGCCAGCAGCTCGGCGGGACTAGCGGGACAATGGTACTTC.

This sequence joins TRBV6-1 and TRBJ1-2; 7 positions match TRBD1. The CDR3 has 14 amino acids. Germline V lookup: CDR1 MNHNS, CDR2 SASEGT. J lost 6 bases, V lost 1 base, and 5 bases had no gene match. Here the CDR3 DNA reads TGTGCCAGCAGTGAAGGTATAGGGGGCGATGGCTACACCTTC. This translates into CASSEGIGGDGYTF.

The chain links TRBV6-1 to TRBJ1-2; 7 bases line up with TRBD1. Germline V lookup: CDR1 MNHNS, CDR2 SASEGT. The CDR3 runs to 14 residues. With V trimmed by 0 bases and J by 4 bases, 2 bases remained unmatched. The CDR3 bases are TGTGCCAGCAGTGAAGCGGACAGGTTCTATGGCTACACCTTC. Residues: CASSEADRFYGYTF.

The chain couples TRBV5-1 to TRBJ2-7; D unresolved. The CDR3 spans 13 residues. Germline V gene sequence: CDR1 SGHRS, CDR2 YFSETQ. Trimming removed 3 bases from V and 5 bases from J, with 12 bases in between. The CDR3 here is CASSSGNRDEQYF. For the CDR3, the DNA is TGCGCCAGCAGCTCGGGCAATAGGGACGAGCAGTACTTC. The full variable domain, with the rest looked up from reference TRBV5-1 and TRBJ2-7, is KAGVTQTPRYLIKTRGQQVTLSCSPISGHRSVSWYQQTPGQGLQFLFEYFSETQRNKGNFPGRFSGRQFSNSRSEMNVSTLELGDSALYLCASSSGNRDEQYFGPGTRLTVT.

The chain uses TRBV5-6 and TRBJ1-1, with TRBD1 as a possible D gene (5 bases). V was trimmed by 0 bases and J by 10 bases, leaving 16 bases between them. The V gene's germline CDR1 is SGHDT and CDR2 YYEEEE. CDR3 size: 14 residues. As DNA, the CDR3 is TGTGCCAGCAGCTTGGGGGGGACCCTAGGAGGAGCTTTCTTT. This gives the protein CASSLGGTLGGAFF.

The chain couples TRBV2 to TRBJ1-5; D not certain. V gave up 3 bases and J gave up 1 base, with 10 bases separating them. Germline CDR1 and CDR2: SNHLY and FYNNEI. CDR3 length: 15 amino acids. As DNA, the CDR3 is TGTGCCAGCAGTGACGAAGCTCTCAGCAATCAGCCCCAGCATTTT. Translated, it gives CASSDEALSNQPQHF.

The chain combines TRBV5-1 with TRBJ1-2; a possible D gene is TRBD1 (6 bases). Per germline, CDR1 SGHRS and CDR2 YFSETQ. V was shortened by 4 bases and J by 2 bases, with 12 bases between the two germline ends. CDR3 length: 14 amino acids. The CDR3 protein is CASSPRDRNYGYTF. Here the CDR3 DNA reads TGCGCCAGCAGCCCACGCGACAGGAACTATGGCTACACCTTC.

The chain links TRBV9 to TRBJ1-1; a weak D match, TRBD1 (5 bases). The V gene's germline CDR1 is SGDLS and CDR2 YYNGEE. V gave up 0 bases and J gave up 3 bases, with 15 bases separating them. This CDR3 is 16 amino acids long. CDR3 DNA sequence: TGTGCCAGCAGCGTAGTCTCTCCGGGGCTCGACACTGAAGCTTTCTTT. It specifies CASSVVSPGLDTEAFF.

This clone was recorded once. V and J are TRBV2 and TRBJ2-5; 7 bases align to TRBD2. V lost 0 bases, J lost 5 bases, and 6 bases stayed unmatched. The CDR3 extends over 15 amino acids. Germline V lookup: CDR1 SNHLY, CDR2 FYNNEI. The CDR3 coding sequence is TGTGCCAGCAGTGAAGCTACGGGGGGTGGGGAGACCCAGTACTTC. Translating it yields CASSEATGGGETQYF.

This clone appeared once. The J gene is TRBJ2-5, the V gene TRBV27; 8 nucleotides align to TRBD2. Germline V gene lookup returns CDR1 MNHEY and CDR2 SMNVEV (reference sequence). Trimming cost V 6 bases and J 5 bases; bases outside gene matches: 11. The CDR3 contains 15 residues. The CDR3 spells CASSTGLGRRETQYF. The CDR3 nucleotides read TGTGCCAGCAGCACGGGACTAGGGAGGAGGGAGACCCAGTACTTC.

The chain links TRBV19 to TRBJ2-1; D uncertain. CDR3 length: 12 residues. Trimming removed 6 bases at V and 8 bases at J, with 11 bases between. CDR1 and CDR2 (germline): LNHDA, SQIVND (reference sequence). The CDR3 sequence: CASSPPSYEQFF. DNA of the CDR3: TGTGCCAGTAGCCCGCCTAGTTATGAGCAGTTCTTC. Filled out from reference TRBV19 and TRBJ2-1, the complete variable domain reads DGGITQSPKYLFRKEGQNVTLSCEQNLNHDAMYWYRQDPGQGLRLIYYSQIVNDFQKGDIAEGYSVSREKKESFPLTVTSAQKNPTAFYLCASSPPSYEQFFGPGTRLTVL.

The chain uses TRBV7-9 and TRBJ2-7, with D uncertain. Germline values: CDR1 SEHNR, CDR2 FQNEAQ (reference sequence). Trimming shortened V by 4 bases and J by 0 bases, and 10 bases separated the two germline ends. The length of the CDR3 is 14 residues. The CDR3, as DNA: TGTGCCAGCAGCTGGGGTACGTCCTCCTACGAGCAGTACTTC. Translation: CASSWGTSSYEQYF.

V usage is TRBV30 and J usage is TRBJ1-1; D is ambiguous. The germline gives CDR1 GTSNPN, CDR2 SVGIG (reference sequence). The CDR3 runs 13 residues. The V end was cut by 7 bases, the J end by 0 bases, with 12 bases between. The CDR3 spells CAFSQEMNTEAFF. DNA of the CDR3: TGTGCCTTCTCCCAAGAGATGAACACTGAAGCTTTCTTT.

On this clone itself: As the CDR3 is not closed by the conserved phenylalanine or tryptophan, this likely results from a read error. The limits of the CDR3 on the DNA are not certain, so only TCRdb's listed CDR3 is given. CDR3 sequence: CASSLRAGDT. The chain employs TRBV27 and TRBJ1-2; the table calls TRBD1, which could not be checked here. Germline V gene data show CDR1 as MNHEY and CDR2 as SMNVEV (reference sequence). The CDR3 length is 10 residues, termini included.

This rearrangement joins TRBV19 to TRBJ2-5; TRBD2 might be the D (5 bases). Germline CDR1 is LNHDA and CDR2 is SQIVND (reference sequence). The CDR3 is 14 amino acids. The V gene lost 3 bases and the J gene lost 2 bases, with 10 bases spanning the gap. Written as DNA, the CDR3 is TGTGCCAGTAGTATTAAAGCGGTACAAGAGACCCAGTACTTC. Protein: CASSIKAVQETQYF. The whole variable domain, filled in from reference TRBV19 and TRBJ2-5, reads DGGITQSPKYLFRKEGQNVTLSCEQNLNHDAMYWYRQDPGQGLRLIYYSQIVNDFQKGDIAEGYSVSREKKESFPLTVTSAQKNPTAFYLCASSIKAVQETQYFGPGTRLLVL.

The chain employs TRBV28 and TRBJ2-1; TRBD2 matches at 11 bases. Losses at the gene ends were 4 bases for V and 5 bases for J; bases not matched to a gene: 10. Germline CDR1 MDHEN, CDR2 SYDVKM. This CDR3 has 17 amino acids. In DNA, the CDR3 is TGTGCCAGCAGTTCATTGGCTAGCGGGAGGAAGGACAATGAGCAGTTCTTC. This codes for CASSSLASGRKDNEQFF.